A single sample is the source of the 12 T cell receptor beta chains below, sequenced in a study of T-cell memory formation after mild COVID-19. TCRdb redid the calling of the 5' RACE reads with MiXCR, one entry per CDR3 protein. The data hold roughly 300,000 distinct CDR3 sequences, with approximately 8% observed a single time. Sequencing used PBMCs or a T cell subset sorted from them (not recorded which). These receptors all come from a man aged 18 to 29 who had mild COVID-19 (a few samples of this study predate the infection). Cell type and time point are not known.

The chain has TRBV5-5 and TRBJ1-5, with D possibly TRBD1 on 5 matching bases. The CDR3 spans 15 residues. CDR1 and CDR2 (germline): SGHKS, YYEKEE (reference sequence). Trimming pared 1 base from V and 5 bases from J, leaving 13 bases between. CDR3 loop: CASSLSPGTHQPQHF. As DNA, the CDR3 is TGTGCCAGCAGCTTGTCACCGGGGACCCATCAGCCCCAGCATTTT.

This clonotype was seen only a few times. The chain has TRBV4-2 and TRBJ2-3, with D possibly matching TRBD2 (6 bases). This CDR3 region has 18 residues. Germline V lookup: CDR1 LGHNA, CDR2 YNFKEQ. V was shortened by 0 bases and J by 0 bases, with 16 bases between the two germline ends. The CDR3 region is CASSQESRRGTSTDTQYF. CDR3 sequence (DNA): TGTGCCAGCAGCCAAGAAAGCCGGCGGGGAACTAGCACAGATACGCAGTATTTT.

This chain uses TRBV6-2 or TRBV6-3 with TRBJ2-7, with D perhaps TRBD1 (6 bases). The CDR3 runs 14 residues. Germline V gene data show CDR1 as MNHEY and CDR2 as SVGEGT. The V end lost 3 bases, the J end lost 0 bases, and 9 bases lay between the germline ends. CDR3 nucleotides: TGTGCCAGCAGTTATCCAGGGGACTCCTACGAGCAGTACGTC. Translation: CASSYPGDSYEQYV.

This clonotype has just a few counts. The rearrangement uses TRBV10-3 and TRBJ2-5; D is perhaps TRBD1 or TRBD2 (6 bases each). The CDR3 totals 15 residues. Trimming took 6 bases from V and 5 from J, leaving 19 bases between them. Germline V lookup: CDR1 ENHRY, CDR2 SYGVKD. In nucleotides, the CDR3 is TGTGCCATCAGCGATTCTACAGGGAGGAGGGAGACCCAGTACTTC. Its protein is CAISDSTGRRETQYF.

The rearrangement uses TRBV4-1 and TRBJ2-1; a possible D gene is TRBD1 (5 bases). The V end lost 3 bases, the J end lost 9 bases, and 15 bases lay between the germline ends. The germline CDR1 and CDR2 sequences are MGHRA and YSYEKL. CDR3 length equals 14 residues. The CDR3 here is CASSQKTVLSEQFF. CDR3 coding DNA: TGCGCCAGCAGCCAGAAGACAGTCCTCAGTGAGCAGTTCTTC.

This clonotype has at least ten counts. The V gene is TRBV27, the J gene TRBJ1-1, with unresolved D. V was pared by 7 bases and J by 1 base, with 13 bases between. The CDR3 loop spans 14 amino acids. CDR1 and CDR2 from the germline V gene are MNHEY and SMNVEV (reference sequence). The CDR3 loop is CASTLTSANTEAFF. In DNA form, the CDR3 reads TGTGCCAGCACCCTGACGAGTGCGAACACTGAAGCTTTCTTT.

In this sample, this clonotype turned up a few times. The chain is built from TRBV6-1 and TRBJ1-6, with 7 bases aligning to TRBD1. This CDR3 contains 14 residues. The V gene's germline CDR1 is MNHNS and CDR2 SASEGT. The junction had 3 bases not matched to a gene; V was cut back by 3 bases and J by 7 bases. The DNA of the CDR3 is TGTGCCAGCAGTGAGAGGGACAGAAATTCACCCCTCCACTTT. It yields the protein CASSERDRNSPLHF.

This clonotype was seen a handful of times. The CDR3 nucleotides are TGTGCCAGCAGGGATACTAGCGGGGGCCGCTACGAGCAGTACTTC. Its protein is CASRDTSGGRYEQYF. The genes are TRBV12-3 or TRBV12-4 and TRBJ2-7; 11 bases match TRBD2. The CDR3 consists of 15 residues. Losses at the gene ends were 6 bases for V and 3 bases for J; bases not matched to a gene: 7.

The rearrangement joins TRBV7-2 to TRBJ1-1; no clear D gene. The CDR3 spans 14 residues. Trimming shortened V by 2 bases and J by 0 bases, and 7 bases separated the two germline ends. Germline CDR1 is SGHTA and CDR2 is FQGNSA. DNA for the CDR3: TGTGCCAGCAGCTTAAAGTACATGAACACTGAAGCTTTCTTT. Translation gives CASSLKYMNTEAFF.

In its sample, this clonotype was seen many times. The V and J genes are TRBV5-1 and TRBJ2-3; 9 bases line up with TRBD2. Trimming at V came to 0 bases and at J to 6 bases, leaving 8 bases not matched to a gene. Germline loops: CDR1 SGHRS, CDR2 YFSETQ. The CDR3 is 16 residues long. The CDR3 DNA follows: TGCGCCAGCAGCTTGGCACTAGCGGGCGCGGGGGATACGCAGTATTTT. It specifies CASSLALAGAGDTQYF.

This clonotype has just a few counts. CDR3 nucleotides: TGTGCCAGCAGATCGACAGGGGTTAGCAATCAGCCCCAGCATTTT. This translates into CASRSTGVSNQPQHF. The rearrangement joins TRBV6-5 to TRBJ1-5; 8 bases fit TRBD1. The CDR3 extends over 15 amino acids. Per the germline V gene, CDR1 is MNHEY and CDR2 is SVGAGI. Germline trimming cut 6 bases from V and 0 bases from J; bases unmatched to any gene: 4.

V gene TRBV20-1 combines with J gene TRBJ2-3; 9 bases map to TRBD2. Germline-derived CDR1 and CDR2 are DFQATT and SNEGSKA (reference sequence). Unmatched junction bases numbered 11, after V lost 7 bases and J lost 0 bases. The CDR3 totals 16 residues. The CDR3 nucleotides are TGCAGTGTGGTGCGGGGGGGACCCTCTAGCACAGATACGCAGTATTTT. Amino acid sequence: CSVVRGGPSSTDTQYF.